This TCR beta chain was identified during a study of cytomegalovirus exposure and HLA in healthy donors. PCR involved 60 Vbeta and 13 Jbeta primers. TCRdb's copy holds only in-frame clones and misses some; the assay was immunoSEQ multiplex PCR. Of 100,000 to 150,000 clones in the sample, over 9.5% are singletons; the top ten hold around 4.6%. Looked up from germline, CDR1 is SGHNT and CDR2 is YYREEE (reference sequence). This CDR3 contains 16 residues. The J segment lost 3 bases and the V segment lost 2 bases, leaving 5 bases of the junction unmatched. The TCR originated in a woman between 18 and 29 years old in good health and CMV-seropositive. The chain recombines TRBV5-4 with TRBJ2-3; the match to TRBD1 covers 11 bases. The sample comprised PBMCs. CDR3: CASSFLDRGRTDTQYF. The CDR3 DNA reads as TGTGCCAGCAGCTTCCTGGACAGGGGGCGAACAGATACGCAGTATTTT.